The next 31 T cell receptor beta chains were all read from a single sample in a study of blood T cell repertoires in COVID-19. Using immunoSEQ multiplex PCR, the repertoire was profiled, and TCRdb retains in-frame clones only, with some absent. This repertoire shows 200,000 to 300,000 clones, roughly 80% found once; its top ten account for roughly a tenth. The sample was peripheral blood. The receptors stem from an elderly woman with acute or convalescent COVID-19.

This clone was observed once. This sequence joins TRBV3-1 (or the pseudogene TRBV3-2) and TRBJ1-2, with D unresolved. There are 15 residues in the CDR3. CDR1 LGHDT and CDR2 YNNKEL come from the germline V gene (reference sequence). V gave up 4 bases and J gave up 0 bases, with 12 bases separating them. This chain's CDR3 is CASSLEPLANYGYTF. CDR3 in DNA: TGTGCCAGCAGCCTAGAGCCTTTAGCTAACTATGGCTACACCTTC.

V is TRBV5-1 and J is TRBJ2-7; D is uncertain. Per germline, CDR1 SGHRS and CDR2 YFSETQ. Between the trimmed V and J ends, which lost 3 bases and 7 bases, there was a span of 11 bases. This CDR3 comprises 12 residues. The CDR3 sequence: CASSSGPREQYF. CDR3 DNA sequence: TGCGCCAGCAGCTCGGGTCCCCGAGAGCAGTACTTC.

The chain links TRBV3-1 (or the pseudogene TRBV3-2) to TRBJ2-1, with TRBD1 matching over 10 bases. The CDR3 runs 13 residues. With V trimmed by 5 bases and J by 11 bases, 6 bases remained unmatched. Per germline, CDR1 LGHDT and CDR2 YNNKEL (reference sequence). The CDR3 nucleotides are TGTGCCAGCAGCAGAGGGACAGGGGATAAGCAGTTCTTC. Residues: CASSRGTGDKQFF.

The V call is TRBV2, the J call TRBJ1-2, with 8 bases lining up with TRBD1. Trimming took 9 bases from V and 2 from J; bases not matched to a gene: 8. CDR1 SNHLY and CDR2 FYNNEI come from the germline V gene. There are 14 residues in the CDR3. The CDR3, as DNA: TGTGCCAGTGCACGACAGGGGAAAAACTATGGCTACACCTTC. Translated: CASARQGKNYGYTF.

V and J are TRBV12-5 and TRBJ1-2; 8 positions agree with TRBD1. CDR1 is LGHNT and CDR2 is FRNRAP in the germline V gene. Losses at the gene ends were 1 base for V and 0 bases for J; bases not matched to a gene: 1. This CDR3 has 15 residues. The CDR3: CASGLETGANYGYTF. CDR3 DNA sequence: TGTGCTAGTGGTTTGGAGACAGGGGCTAACTATGGCTACACCTTC.

Concerning this clone itself: One end of the junction fails to match germline, which may point to a read error. The rearrangement uses TRBV7-6 and TRBJ2-3; TRBD2 aligns across 12 bases. The CDR3 length is 15 residues. CDR1 is SGHVS, CDR2 FNYEAQ, per germline. CDR3 amino acids: CASSLAGGQADTQYF. As DNA, the CDR3 is TGTGCCAGCAGCCTAGCGGGGGGGCAAGCAGATACGCAGTATTTT.

This chain uses TRBV5-4 with TRBJ2-4, with D maybe TRBD1 (6 bases). The CDR3 runs 14 residues. Germline lookup yields CDR1 SGHNT and CDR2 YYREEE (reference sequence). The ends were cut back, 3 bases at V and 7 bases at J, with 14 bases in the middle. CDR3 residues: CASSSPGHVNIQYF. CDR3 bases: TGTGCCAGCAGCTCCCCGGGACACGTTAACATTCAGTACTTC.

The chain carries TRBV4-1 and TRBJ2-3; D may be TRBD1 (5 bases). Germline V lookup: CDR1 MGHRA, CDR2 YSYEKL. CDR3 size: 15 residues. V shed 1 base and J shed 3 bases, with 11 bases lying between them. The CDR3 loop is CASSQANPGTDTQYF. For the CDR3, the DNA is TGCGCCAGCAGCCAAGCTAATCCAGGGACAGATACGCAGTATTTT.

The rearrangement links TRBV5-1 to TRBJ1-4; 7 bases match TRBD1. The J segment lost 7 bases and the V segment lost 0 bases, leaving 6 bases of the junction unmatched. Germline CDR1 and CDR2: SGHRS and YFSETQ. The CDR3 is made up of 15 amino acids. CDR3 nucleotides: TGCGCCAGCAGCTTGGCGGGCAGGGGGAGTGAAAAACTGTTTTTT. Protein sequence: CASSLAGRGSEKLFF.

The chain uses TRBV30 and TRBJ1-6, with D hard to call. The germline gives CDR1 GTSNPN, CDR2 SVGIG (reference sequence). The V end was cut by 5 bases, the J end by 6 bases, with 11 bases between. CDR3 size: 13 residues. CDR3 sequence (DNA): TGTGCCTGGGGTGAACAGCTTAATTCACCCCTCCACTTT. This sequence encodes CAWGEQLNSPLHF.

This clone appeared once. The chain has TRBV6-1 and TRBJ1-5; D call uncertain. Germline V gene sequence: CDR1 MNHNS, CDR2 SASEGT. The CDR3 length is 14 residues. V was pared by 1 base and J by 2 bases, with 6 bases between. The CDR3 region is CASSEDGRNQPQHF. CDR3 sequence (DNA): TGTGCCAGCAGTGAAGACGGTCGCAATCAGCCCCAGCATTTT.

CDR3 residues: CASSTTGTILHNEQFF. The CDR3 region has the DNA TGTGCCAGCAGCACGACTGGGACTATCCTGCACAATGAGCAGTTCTTC. The chain carries TRBV28 and TRBJ2-1, with 7 bases identical to TRBD2. J was trimmed by 5 bases and V by 6 bases; bases with no gene match: 13. The V gene's germline CDR1 is MDHEN and CDR2 SYDVKM. CDR3 length equals 16 residues.

V gene TRBV7-9 combines with J gene TRBJ1-3; 7 bases align to TRBD1. The CDR3 runs 16 residues. Germline V lookup: CDR1 SEHNR, CDR2 FQNEAQ (reference sequence). Trimming took 5 bases from V and 3 from J; bases not matched to a gene: 10. The CDR3 region is CASSIPTGPSGNTIYF. The DNA of the CDR3 is TGTGCCAGCAGCATCCCGACAGGGCCAAGTGGAAACACCATATATTTT.

The V and J genes are TRBV11-2 and TRBJ2-4; 7 bases fit TRBD2. From germline, CDR1 is SGHAT and CDR2 FQNNGV. The CDR3 length is 20 residues. V shed 0 bases, J shed 1 base, and the junction held 15 bases outside the gene matches. CDR3 bases: TGTGCCAGCAGCTTAGAGGGAGGGGCGCAGGGAAAAGTTGCCAAAAACATTCAGTACTTC. The encoded protein is CASSLEGGAQGKVAKNIQYF.

The chain joins TRBV5-5 to TRBJ1-5, with 7 bases that match TRBD1. J was trimmed by 7 bases and V by 0 bases; bases with no gene match: 1. Looked up from germline, CDR1 is SGHKS and CDR2 is YYEKEE (reference sequence). This CDR3 region has 13 residues. Here the CDR3 DNA reads TGTGCCAGCAGCTTGGACAGGGGACAGCCCCAGCATTTT. Residues: CASSLDRGQPQHF.

The chain combines TRBV28 with TRBJ2-7; 7 bases line up with TRBD1. Trimming took 4 bases from V and 0 from J; bases not matched to a gene: 6. In germline, CDR1 is MDHEN, CDR2 SYDVKM. The CDR3 has 15 residues. The CDR3 here is CASSWGQKNSYEQYF. The CDR3 bases are TGTGCCAGCAGTTGGGGACAGAAAAACTCCTACGAGCAGTACTTC.

The chain combines TRBV7-9 with TRBJ2-7, with unresolved D. CDR1 is SEHNR, CDR2 FQNEAQ, per germline (reference sequence). The CDR3 loop spans 13 amino acids. V was cut by 1 base and J by 4 bases, with 8 bases left in between. The CDR3 DNA reads TGTGCCAGCAGCTTAGGGGCATCGTACGAGCAGTACTTC. This translates into CASSLGASYEQYF.

The CDR3 coding sequence is TGTGCCAGCAGTTTGGGGACAGGGCCGTTCTCTGGAAACACCATATATTTT. Translating it yields CASSLGTGPFSGNTIYF. The chain employs TRBV28 and TRBJ1-3, with TRBD1 matching 9 bases. Trimming took 3 bases from V and 0 from J; bases not matched to a gene: 6. This CDR3 comprises 17 residues. Per the germline V gene, CDR1 is MDHEN and CDR2 is SYDVKM.

This sequence joins TRBV3-1 (or the pseudogene TRBV3-2) and TRBJ2-5; TRBD2 agrees at 9 bases. V gave up 3 bases and J gave up 4 bases; unmatched junction bases: 6. CDR3 size: 15 residues. Germline V gives CDR1 LGHDT, CDR2 YNNKEL (reference sequence). The CDR3 region is CASSQAPGLAETQYF. Here the CDR3 DNA reads TGTGCCAGCAGCCAGGCCCCGGGACTAGCAGAGACCCAGTACTTC.

This chain joins TRBV5-1 and TRBJ1-2, with TRBD1 identical over 7 bases. The junction had 6 bases not matched to a gene; V was cut back by 5 bases and J by 5 bases. Germline V gene lookup returns CDR1 SGHRS and CDR2 YFSETQ. This CDR3 has 13 amino acids. The CDR3 coding sequence is TGCGCCAGCAGACGGGTGGGACAGTATGGCTACACCTTC. Translation gives CASRRVGQYGYTF.

The chain recombines TRBV7-8 with TRBJ1-3; 9 bases agree with TRBD1. Germline CDR1 SGHVS, CDR2 FQNEAQ. The V segment lost 5 bases and the J segment 0 bases; nucleotides outside the gene matches: 2. The CDR3 runs to 15 residues. The CDR3 reads CASSVTGGSGNTIYF. The CDR3 bases are TGTGCCAGCAGCGTGACAGGGGGCTCTGGAAACACCATATATTTT. The variable domain in full, completed from reference TRBV7-8 and TRBJ1-3, reads GAGVSQSPRYKVAKRGQDVALRCDPISGHVSLFWYQQALGQGPEFLTYFQNEAQLDKSGLPSDRFFAERPEGSVSTLKIQRTQQEDSAVYLCASSVTGGSGNTIYFGEGSWLTVV.

The chain uses TRBV20-1 and TRBJ1-5; D unresolved. Germline CDR1 is DFQATT and CDR2 is SNEGSKA (reference sequence). This CDR3 comprises 15 residues. V lost 3 bases and J lost 0, with 12 bases in between. The CDR3 here is CSASGTGYSNQPQHF. The CDR3 DNA sequence: TGCAGTGCTAGTGGTACGGGATATAGCAATCAGCCCCAGCATTTT.

This clone was seen only a few times. The rearrangement joins TRBV2 to TRBJ1-3; D unresolved. Germline V gives CDR1 SNHLY, CDR2 FYNNEI. The CDR3 consists of 16 residues. Deletions cut 2 bases from V and 0 bases from J, with 11 bases between. The CDR3 sequence is CASSENPGSSGNTIYF. Written as DNA, the CDR3 is TGTGCCAGCAGTGAAAATCCCGGGAGCTCTGGAAACACCATATATTTT.

The V gene is TRBV27, the J gene TRBJ1-5; 9 bases map to TRBD1. Germline trimming cut 8 bases from V and 5 bases from J; bases unmatched to any gene: 4. Germline-derived CDR1 and CDR2 are MNHEY and SMNVEV (reference sequence). CDR3 length: 13 amino acids. CDR3 region: CASRDRDHQPQHF. The CDR3 DNA reads as TGTGCCAGCCGGGACAGGGACCATCAGCCCCAGCATTTT.

This rearrangement joins TRBV19 to TRBJ1-1; TRBD1 matches 7 bases. The V gene end was trimmed by 2 bases and the J gene end by 4 bases; junction bases not matched to a gene: 4. There are 14 residues in the CDR3. Germline V gene lookup returns CDR1 LNHDA and CDR2 SQIVND (reference sequence). CDR3: CASSIKRGPTEAFF. The CDR3 DNA follows: TGTGCCAGTAGTATAAAGAGGGGGCCCACTGAAGCTTTCTTT.

The gene calls are TRBV28 and TRBJ2-5; 8 bases line up with TRBD1. Trimming cost V 3 bases and J 4 bases; bases outside gene matches: 4. Germline CDR1 and CDR2: MDHEN and SYDVKM. This CDR3 has 14 residues. CDR3 DNA sequence: TGTGCCAGCAGTTTGGACAGGGAAGGAGAGACCCAGTACTTC. Protein product: CASSLDREGETQYF.

The V and J genes are TRBV7-2 and TRBJ1-4; TRBD1 matches 7 bases. The CDR3 length is 13 residues. In germline, CDR1 is SGHTA, CDR2 FQGNSA. Germline trimming cut 5 bases from V and 5 bases from J; bases unmatched to any gene: 2. This chain's CDR3 is CASSPGQNEKLFF. The CDR3 DNA sequence: TGTGCCAGCAGCCCGGGACAGAATGAAAAACTGTTTTTT.

V usage is TRBV4-1 and J usage is TRBJ1-2; a possible D gene is TRBD1 (5 bases). This CDR3 spans 17 amino acids. Germline loops: CDR1 MGHRA, CDR2 YSYEKL. Deletions cut 0 bases from V and 6 bases from J, with 20 bases between. CDR3 nucleotide sequence: TGCGCCAGCAGCCAAGATCTGGGCCCTGACAGAGGTCATGGCTACACCTTC. Translated: CASSQDLGPDRGHGYTF.

This clone is a singleton in its sample. CDR3 in DNA: TGTGCCAGCAGCCAGGACTGGACGGTGGGAGACTATGGCTACACCTTC. Its translation: CASSQDWTVGDYGYTF. This chain links TRBV3-1 (or the pseudogene TRBV3-2) with TRBJ1-2; D is undetermined. The CDR3 sequence is 16 residues long. V lost 3 bases and J lost 3, with 17 bases in between. The germline CDR1 and CDR2 sequences are LGHDT and YNNKEL (reference sequence).

The chain combines TRBV28 with TRBJ1-4; no reliable D call. Germline loops: CDR1 MDHEN, CDR2 SYDVKM. Trimming took 3 bases from V and 5 from J, leaving 10 bases between them. The CDR3 has 14 residues. The CDR3 loop is CASSLRHPNEKLFF. In nucleotides, the CDR3 is TGTGCCAGCAGTTTGAGGCATCCGAATGAAAAACTGTTTTTT.

The chain recombines TRBV5-1 with TRBJ1-4; no reliable D call. V lost 0 bases and J lost 3, with 9 bases in between. Germline V gene lookup returns CDR1 SGHRS and CDR2 YFSETQ. The CDR3 runs to 15 residues. The CDR3 region is CASSLGGAANEKLFF. Written as DNA, the CDR3 is TGCGCCAGCAGCTTGGGGGGAGCTGCTAATGAAAAACTGTTTTTT.